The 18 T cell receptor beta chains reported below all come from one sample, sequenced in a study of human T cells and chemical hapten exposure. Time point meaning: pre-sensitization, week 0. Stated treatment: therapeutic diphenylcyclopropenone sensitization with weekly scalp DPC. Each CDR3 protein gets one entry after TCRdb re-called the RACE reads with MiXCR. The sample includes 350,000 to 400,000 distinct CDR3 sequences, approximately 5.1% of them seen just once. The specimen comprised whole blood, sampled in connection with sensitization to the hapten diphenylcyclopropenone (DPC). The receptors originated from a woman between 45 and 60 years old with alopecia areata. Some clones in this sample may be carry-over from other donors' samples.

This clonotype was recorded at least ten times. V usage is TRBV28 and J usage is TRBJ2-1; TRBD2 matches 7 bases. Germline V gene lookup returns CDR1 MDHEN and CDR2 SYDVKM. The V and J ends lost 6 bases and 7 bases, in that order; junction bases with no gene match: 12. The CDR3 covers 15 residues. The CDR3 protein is CASRGLADLQNEQFF. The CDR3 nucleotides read TGTGCCAGCAGAGGGCTAGCGGACCTGCAGAATGAGCAGTTCTTC.

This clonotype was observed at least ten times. The CDR3 nucleotides read TGTGCCAGCAGCCCCGCCCTTACGGGAGACGCTGAAGCTTTCTTT. Translation: CASSPALTGDAEAFF. J is TRBJ1-1 and V is TRBV7-6; D is unclear. The V gene's germline CDR1 is SGHVS and CDR2 FNYEAQ. The V end lost 5 bases, the J end lost 6 bases, and 19 bases lay between the germline ends. The length of the CDR3 is 15 residues.

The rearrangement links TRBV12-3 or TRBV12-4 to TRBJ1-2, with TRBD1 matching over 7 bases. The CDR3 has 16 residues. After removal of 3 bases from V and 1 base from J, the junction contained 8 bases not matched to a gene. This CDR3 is CASSFGQVGFNYGYTF. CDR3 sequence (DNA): TGTGCCAGCAGTTTCGGACAGGTGGGCTTTAACTATGGCTACACCTTC.

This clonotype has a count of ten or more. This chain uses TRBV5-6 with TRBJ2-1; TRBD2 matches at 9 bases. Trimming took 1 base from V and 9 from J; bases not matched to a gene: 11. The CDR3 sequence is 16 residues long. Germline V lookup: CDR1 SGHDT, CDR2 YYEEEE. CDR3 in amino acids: CASSLRLKREDAEQFF. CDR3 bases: TGTGCCAGCAGCTTGAGGTTAAAGCGGGAGGATGCTGAGCAGTTCTTC.

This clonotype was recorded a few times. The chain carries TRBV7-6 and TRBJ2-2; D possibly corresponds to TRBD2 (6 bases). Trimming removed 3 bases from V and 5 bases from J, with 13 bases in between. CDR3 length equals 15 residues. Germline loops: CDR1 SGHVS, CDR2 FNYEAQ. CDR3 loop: CASSFPLSGTGELFF. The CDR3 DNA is TGTGCCAGCAGCTTCCCACTGAGCGGGACCGGGGAGCTGTTTTTT.

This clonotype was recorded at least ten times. The CDR3 DNA reads TGTGCTAGTGGTTTTGCGGGGGCCTACAATGAGCAGTTCTTC. Residues: CASGFAGAYNEQFF. The rearrangement joins TRBV12-5 to TRBJ2-1; 7 positions agree with TRBD2. Trimming cost V 3 bases and J 2 bases; bases outside gene matches: 1. Germline CDR1 reads LGHNT; CDR2 reads FRNRAP. The CDR3 has 14 residues.

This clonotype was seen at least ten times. The CDR3 bases are TGCAGCGTTGAAGAGGACAGGGGACCCGGCTACACCTTC. Its translation is CSVEEDRGPGYTF. This chain links TRBV29-1 with TRBJ1-2; TRBD1 agrees at 9 bases. J gave up 8 bases and V 0 bases, and 4 bases lay outside the gene matches. Germline V gene sequence: CDR1 SQVTM, CDR2 ANQGSEA. This CDR3 spans 13 amino acids. Complete variable domain (other parts from reference TRBV29-1 and TRBJ1-2): SAVISQKPSRDICQRGTSLTIQCQVDSQVTMMFWYRQQPGQSLTLIATANQGSEATYESGFVIDKFPISRPNLTFSTLTVSNMSPEDSSIYLCSVEEDRGPGYTFGSGTRLTVV.

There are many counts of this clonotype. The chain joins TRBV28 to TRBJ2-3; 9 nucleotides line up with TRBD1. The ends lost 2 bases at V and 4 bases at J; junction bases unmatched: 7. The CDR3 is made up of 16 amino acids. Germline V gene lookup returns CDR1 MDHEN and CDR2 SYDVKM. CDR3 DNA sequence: TGTGCCAGCAGTTTAAGGGGACAGGGAGGATCAGATACGCAGTATTTT. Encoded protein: CASSLRGQGGSDTQYF.

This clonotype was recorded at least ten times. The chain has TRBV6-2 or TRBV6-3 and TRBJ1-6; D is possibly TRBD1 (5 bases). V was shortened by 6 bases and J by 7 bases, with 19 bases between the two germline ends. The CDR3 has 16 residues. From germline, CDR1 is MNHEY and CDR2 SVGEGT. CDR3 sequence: CASRPRDGTGNSPLHF. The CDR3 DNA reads TGTGCCAGCAGGCCCCGAGATGGGACGGGGAATTCACCCCTCCACTTT.

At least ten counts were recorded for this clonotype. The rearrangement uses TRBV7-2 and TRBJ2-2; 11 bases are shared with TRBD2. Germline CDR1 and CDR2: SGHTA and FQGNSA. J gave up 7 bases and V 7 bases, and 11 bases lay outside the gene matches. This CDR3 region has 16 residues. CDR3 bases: TGTGCCAGCACCCCCGGCGGGACTAGCGGTATCGGGGAGCTGTTTTTT. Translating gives CASTPGGTSGIGELFF.

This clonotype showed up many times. The CDR3 bases are TGTGCCAGCACTCTTATGGGGGGCAGGGGTGAAGCTTTCTTT. Translation: CASTLMGGRGEAFF. The rearrangement joins TRBV6-5 to TRBJ1-1, with D perhaps TRBD1 (6 bases). V was cut by 7 bases and J by 7 bases, with 19 bases left in between. Per germline, CDR1 MNHEY and CDR2 SVGAGI. The CDR3 runs 14 residues.

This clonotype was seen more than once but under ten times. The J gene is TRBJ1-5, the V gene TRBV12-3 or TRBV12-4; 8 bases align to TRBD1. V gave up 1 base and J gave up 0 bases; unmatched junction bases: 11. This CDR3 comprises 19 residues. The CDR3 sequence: CASSLVTGTGLYSNQPQHF. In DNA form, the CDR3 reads TGTGCCAGCAGTTTAGTTACCGGGACAGGCCTTTATAGCAATCAGCCCCAGCATTTT.

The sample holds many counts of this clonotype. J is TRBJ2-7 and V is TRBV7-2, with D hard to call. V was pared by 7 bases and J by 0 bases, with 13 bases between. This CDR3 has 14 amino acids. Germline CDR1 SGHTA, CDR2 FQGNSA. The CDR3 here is CASTARGSSYEQYF. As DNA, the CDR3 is TGTGCCAGCACTGCCCGAGGAAGCTCCTACGAGCAGTACTTC. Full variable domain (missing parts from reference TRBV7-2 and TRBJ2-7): GAGVSQSPSNKVTEKGKDVELRCDPISGHTALYWYRQSLGQGLEFLIYFQGNSAPDKSGLPSDRFSAERTGGSVSTLTIQRTQQEDSAVYLCASTARGSSYEQYFGPGTRLTVT.

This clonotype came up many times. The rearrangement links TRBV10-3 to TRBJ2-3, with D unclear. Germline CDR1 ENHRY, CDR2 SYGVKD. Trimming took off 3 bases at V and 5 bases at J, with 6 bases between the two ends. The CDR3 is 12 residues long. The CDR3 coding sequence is TGTGCCATCAGTGAATTAGAAGATACGCAGTATTTT. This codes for CAISELEDTQYF.

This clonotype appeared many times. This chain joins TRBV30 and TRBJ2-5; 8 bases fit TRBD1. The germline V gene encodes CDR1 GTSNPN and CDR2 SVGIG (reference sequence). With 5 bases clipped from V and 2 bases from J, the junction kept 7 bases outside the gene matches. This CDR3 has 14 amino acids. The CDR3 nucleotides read TGTGCCTGGGAAAGGACAGGGATACAAGAGACCCAGTACTTC. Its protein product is CAWERTGIQETQYF.

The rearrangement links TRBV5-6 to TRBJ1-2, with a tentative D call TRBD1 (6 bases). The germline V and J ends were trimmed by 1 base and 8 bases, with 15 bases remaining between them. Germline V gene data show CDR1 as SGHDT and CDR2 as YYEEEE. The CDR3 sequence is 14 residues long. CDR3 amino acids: CASSLSSGAGGYTF. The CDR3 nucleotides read TGTGCCAGCAGCTTGTCCTCAGGGGCCGGAGGCTACACCTTC. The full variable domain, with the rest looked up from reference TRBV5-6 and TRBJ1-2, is DAGVTQSPTHLIKTRGQQVTLRCSPKSGHDTVSWYQQALGQGPQFIFQYYEEEERQRGNFPDRFSGHQFPNYSSELNVNALLLGDSALYLCASSLSSGAGGYTFGSGTRLTVV.

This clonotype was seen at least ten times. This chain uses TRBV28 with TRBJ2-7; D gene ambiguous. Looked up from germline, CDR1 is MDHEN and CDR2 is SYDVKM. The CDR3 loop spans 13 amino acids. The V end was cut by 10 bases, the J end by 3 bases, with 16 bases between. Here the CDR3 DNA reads TGTGCCACCTCCCTTGCCCCAAGCTACGAGCAGTACTTC. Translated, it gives CATSLAPSYEQYF. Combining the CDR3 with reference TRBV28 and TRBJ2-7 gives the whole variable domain DVKVTQSSRYLVKRTGEKVFLECVQDMDHENMFWYRQDPGLGLRLIYFSYDVKMKEKGDIPEGYSVSREKKERFSLILESASTNQTSMYLCATSLAPSYEQYFGPGTRLTVT.

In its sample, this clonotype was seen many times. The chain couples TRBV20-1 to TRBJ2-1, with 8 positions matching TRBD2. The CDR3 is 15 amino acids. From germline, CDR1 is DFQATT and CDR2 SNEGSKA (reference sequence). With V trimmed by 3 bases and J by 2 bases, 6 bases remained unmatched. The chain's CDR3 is CSARERGFAYNEQFF. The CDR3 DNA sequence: TGCAGTGCTAGGGAGCGGGGGTTCGCCTACAATGAGCAGTTCTTC.